Described below is a single TCR beta chain sequence and its context. The sample has other DNA sequences that encode this CDR3 too. In germline, CDR1 is SGHAT, CDR2 FQNNGV. Between the trimmed V and J ends, which lost 5 bases and 0 bases, there was a span of 5 bases. The CDR3 covers 13 residues. Assay used: immunoSEQ multiplex PCR; TCRdb lists only in-frame clones, some missing. Counted here are about 680,000 clones, around 67% occurring once; the ten biggest clones make up over 1.5%. The data were taken from a study of shared clonotypes between healthy human individuals. The sequencing input was memory CD4+ T cells sorted from blood. Subset given: CD45RA-negative fraction. The receptor was isolated from a woman aged 25 to 45 in good health. V gene TRBV11-2 combines with J gene TRBJ2-1; D is unclear. CDR3 sequence reads: CASSLGSYNEQFF. The CDR3 region has the DNA TGTGCCAGCAGCCTGGGCTCCTACAATGAGCAGTTCTTC.